The present T cell receptor (beta chain) was sequenced within a study of Graves' ophthalmopathy and Graves' hyperthyroidism. RNA transcripts served as template for amplifying TCR beta CDR3 sequences. HTBI primers were employed in first-round RT-PCR, then a second-round multiplex PCR followed. TCRdb ran MiXCR on the multiplex PCR reads and lists one entry per CDR3 protein. The sample has some 360,000 distinct CDR3 sequences, about 15% seen once. This clonotype was seen ten or more times. Its specificity is not known. Other autoimmune diseases, uncontrolled infections, pregnancy or lactation excluded patients from enrollment. Physicians reached a diagnosis by relying on clinical symptoms, serum thyroxine, TRAb, thyroid ultrasound and orbital computed tomography. The starting material, roughly 9.4 ml of fresh peripheral blood, provided the PBMCs. General observations from the study: With roughly 65% sensitivity and 72.22% specificity, the model predicted ophthalmopathy progression.

CDR1 and CDR2 from the germline V gene are PRHDT and FYEKMQ (reference sequence). The CDR3 spans 15 residues. Trimming pared 1 base from V and 0 bases from J, leaving 9 bases between. The receptor comes from an adult woman with stable Graves' hyperthyroidism. The gene calls are TRBV13 and TRBJ2-5; tentatively, D is TRBD2 (5 bases). Sequencing was performed on peripheral blood. The CDR3 protein is CASSLAGVHQETQYF. The CDR3 nucleotides are TGTGCCAGCAGCTTAGCCGGGGTGCACCAAGAGACCCAGTACTTC. The full variable domain, completed using reference TRBV13 and TRBJ2-5, is AAGVIQSPRHLIKEKRETATLKCYPIPRHDTVYWYQQGPGQDPQFLISFYEKMQSDKGSIPDRFSAQQFSDYHSELNMSSLELGDSALYFCASSLAGVHQETQYFGPGTRLLVL.